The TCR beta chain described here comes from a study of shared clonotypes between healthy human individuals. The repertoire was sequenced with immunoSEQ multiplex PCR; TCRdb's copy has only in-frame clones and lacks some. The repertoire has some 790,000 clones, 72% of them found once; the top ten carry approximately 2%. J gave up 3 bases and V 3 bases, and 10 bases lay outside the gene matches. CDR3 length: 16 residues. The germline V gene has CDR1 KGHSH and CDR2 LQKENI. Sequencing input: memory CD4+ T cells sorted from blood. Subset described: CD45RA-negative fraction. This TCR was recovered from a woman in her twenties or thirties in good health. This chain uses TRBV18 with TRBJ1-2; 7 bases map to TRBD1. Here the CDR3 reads CASSPREGAAHYGYTF. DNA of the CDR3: TGTGCCAGCTCACCCCGGGAGGGGGCGGCACACTATGGCTACACCTTC.